The T cell receptor (beta chain) described here comes from a study of blood T cell repertoires in COVID-19. V gave up 3 bases and J gave up 11 bases; unmatched junction bases: 7. Germline V gene lookup returns CDR1 SGDLS and CDR2 YYNGEE. This CDR3 has 15 residues. This table comes from immunoSEQ multiplex PCR, and its TCRdb copy is limited to in-frame clones, with some not included. The profile covers about 190,000 clones, with almost 90% appearing a single time and 0.62% taken by the ten largest. The rearrangement uses TRBV9 and TRBJ2-2, with 13 bases fitting TRBD2. The sequencing input was peripheral blood. This TCR came from a man in his fifties with acute or convalescent COVID-19. CDR3 coding DNA: TGTGCCAGCAGCGCCGGGACTAGCGGGACTGGAGAGCTGTTTTTT. This gives the protein CASSAGTSGTGELFF.